One and the same sample provided the 21 T cell receptor beta chains below, sequenced in a study of blood T cells in healthy people across ages (dated by TCRdb to about 2015). The library was prepared using 5' RACE. The sequencing machine was an Illumina HiSeq 2500. A second PCR of about 7 to 12 cycles was run with a J-beta primer mix and a sample-barcoded 5' primer. The raw public reads went through TCRdb reprocessing: fastp at Q25, MiXCR clone calling, in-frame beta chains kept. CDR3 protein duplicates are merged, each entry listing the most common genes and DNA. The sample contains hundreds of thousands of distinct CDR3 sequences, under 50% of them found a single time. 10% to 15% of the sample comes from the top ten. Input material: blood. Receptors originate from a young man in good health.

This chain joins TRBV4-2 and TRBJ1-2; 7 positions agree with TRBD1. The CDR3 extends over 13 amino acids. CDR1 LGHNA and CDR2 YNFKEQ come from the germline V gene. The trim removed 1 base at V and 9 bases at J, leaving 5 bases unmatched. Here the CDR3 reads CASSQGDSNSYTF. In DNA, the CDR3 is TGTGCCAGCAGCCAAGGGGACAGTAATAGCTACACCTTC.

This rearrangement joins TRBV9 to TRBJ2-3, with no clear D. The CDR3 length is 16 residues. Deletions cut 3 bases from V and 6 bases from J, with 20 bases between. The V gene's germline CDR1 is SGDLS and CDR2 YYNGEE. CDR3: CASSAGDRWASDTQYF. The CDR3 DNA reads TGTGCCAGCAGCGCAGGTGATAGGTGGGCCTCGGATACGCAGTATTTT.

This clonotype was recorded a few times. This chain uses TRBV11-1 with TRBJ2-5; perhaps TRBD1 as D (6 bases). Trimming cost V 1 base and J 2 bases, with 17 bases left between them. Germline V gene data show CDR1 as SGHAT and CDR2 as FQDESV (reference sequence). The CDR3 length is 17 residues. CDR3 DNA sequence: TGTGCCAGCAGCTTAGGGACCGGGACATACCAGCAAGAGACCCAGTACTTC. Its translation is CASSLGTGTYQQETQYF.

CDR3 sequence: CASSLQAGGGATDTQYF. The CDR3 coding sequence is TGCGCCAGCAGCTTGCAGGCCGGGGGGGGTGCTACAGATACGCAGTATTTT. The rearrangement links TRBV5-1 to TRBJ2-3, with 8 positions matching TRBD2. Germline V CDR1 and CDR2: SGHRS, YFSETQ. V shed 1 base and J 3 bases; nucleotides not matched to a gene: 10. CDR3 size: 17 residues.

The CDR3 DNA reads as TGTGCCTGGAGTGCTGGACAGGGTGGTACTGAAGCTTTCTTT. The encoded protein is CAWSAGQGGTEAFF. J is TRBJ1-1 and V is TRBV30, with TRBD1 identical over 8 bases. The CDR3 is 14 amino acids. CDR1 is GTSNPN, CDR2 SVGIG, per germline (reference sequence). After removal of 1 base from V and 5 bases from J, the junction contained 6 bases not matched to a gene.

Many counts were recorded for this clonotype. This chain joins TRBV28 and TRBJ2-3; unclear D gene. This CDR3 region has 14 residues. Germline assignment: CDR1 MDHEN and CDR2 SYDVKM. With 8 bases removed from V and 4 bases from J, the gap between germline ends came to 16 bases. This chain's CDR3 is CASHRASESDTQYF. The CDR3 DNA reads TGTGCCAGCCATCGGGCGTCTGAATCAGATACGCAGTATTTT.

CDR3 protein: CASSQNNYNEQFF. The CDR3 coding sequence is TGTGCCAGCAGCCAAAACAACTACAATGAGCAGTTCTTC. The rearrangement uses TRBV3-1 and TRBJ2-1, with D unclear. The CDR3 runs to 13 residues. Trimming removed 2 bases at V and 3 bases at J, with 5 bases between. CDR1 and CDR2 (germline): LGHDT, YNNKEL (reference sequence).

This chain joins TRBV6-2 or TRBV6-3 and TRBJ1-1; D ambiguous. This CDR3 is 14 amino acids long. V lost 5 bases and J 1 base, leaving 11 bases between the germline ends. From germline, CDR1 is MNHEY and CDR2 SVGEGT. DNA for the CDR3: TGTGCCAGCAGTCGATCGGACTGGAACACTGAAGCTTTCTTT. Protein: CASSRSDWNTEAFF.

This clonotype is a singleton in its sample. The J gene is TRBJ2-1, the V gene TRBV28, with 9 bases identical to TRBD1. The J segment lost 8 bases and the V segment lost 5 bases, leaving 10 bases of the junction unmatched. The CDR3 loop spans 15 amino acids. The germline gives CDR1 MDHEN, CDR2 SYDVKM. CDR3 nucleotide sequence: TGTGCCAGCAGTAGACGGGACAGGGTATACGATGAGCAGTTCTTC. This translates into CASSRRDRVYDEQFF.

The count of this clonotype is one. The chain is built from TRBV6-6 and TRBJ1-2; 9 positions agree with TRBD1. Trimming took 7 bases from V and 8 from J; bases not matched to a gene: 8. Germline V CDR1 and CDR2: MNHNY, SVGAGI (reference sequence). This CDR3 contains 13 residues. CDR3 sequence reads: CASIAQGARGYTF. The CDR3 DNA follows: TGTGCCAGCATCGCACAGGGGGCGCGAGGCTACACCTTC.

This clonotype came up a few times. CDR3 loop: CASSQDAAAYGYTF. As DNA, the CDR3 is TGCGCCAGCAGCCAAGATGCAGCAGCCTATGGCTACACCTTC. This chain connects TRBV4-1 to TRBJ1-2; no clear D gene. Trimming took 0 bases from V and 4 from J, leaving 9 bases between them. CDR1 is MGHRA, CDR2 YSYEKL, per germline. CDR3 length: 14 residues.

This clonotype was found once. One junction end disagrees with the germline gene, perhaps due to a read error. The rearrangement uses TRBV28 and TRBJ2-6; 8 positions agree with TRBD1. CDR1 is MDHEN and CDR2 is SYDVKM in the germline V gene. The CDR3 contains 16 residues. The chain's CDR3 is CASSPDRVSGASVLTF. The DNA of the CDR3 is TGTGCCAGCAGCCCGGACAGGGTATCTGGGGCCAGCGTCCTGACTTTC.

This clonotype has a handful of counts. The rearrangement joins TRBV28 to TRBJ1-4; no reliable D call. Germline lookup yields CDR1 MDHEN and CDR2 SYDVKM. The length of the CDR3 is 12 residues. V was clipped by 3 bases and J by 6 bases, with 5 bases between them. The CDR3 here is CASSFGDEKLFF. Written as DNA, the CDR3 is TGTGCCAGCAGTTTCGGGGATGAAAAACTGTTTTTT.

V usage is TRBV24-1 and J usage is TRBJ2-3; unclear D gene. The V and J ends lost 5 bases and 5 bases respectively, with 13 bases between them. The CDR3 has 14 amino acids. Germline V CDR1 and CDR2: KGHDR, SFDVKD. The DNA of the CDR3 is TGTGCCACCAGTGGGTCCGGGCTCGGAGATACGCAGTATTTT. Protein product: CATSGSGLGDTQYF.

This clonotype has just one count. This chain joins TRBV5-1 and TRBJ2-5; 9 bases are a match to TRBD1. Germline assignment: CDR1 SGHRS and CDR2 YFSETQ. V shed 4 bases and J 1 base; nucleotides not matched to a gene: 5. The CDR3 is 15 amino acids. In nucleotides, the CDR3 is TGCGCCAGCAGCGCTTGGGGACAGGGCCAAGAGACCCAGTACTTC. Translation gives CASSAWGQGQETQYF.

In its sample, this clonotype was seen a few times. CDR3 sequence reads: CASSLAGGGGTEAFF. DNA of the CDR3: TGTGCCAGCAGCTTAGCTGGGGGGGGAGGGACTGAAGCTTTCTTT. This chain links TRBV5-4 with TRBJ1-1, with TRBD1 as a possible D gene (5 bases). Trimming cost V 2 bases and J 5 bases, with 16 bases left between them. The CDR3 extends over 15 amino acids. From germline, CDR1 is SGHNT and CDR2 YYREEE (reference sequence).

The chain combines TRBV24-1 with TRBJ1-1; possible D gene TRBD1, 5 bases. Trimming took 2 bases from V and 1 from J, leaving 10 bases between them. The CDR3 loop spans 15 amino acids. Germline V gene data show CDR1 as KGHDR and CDR2 as SFDVKD. The CDR3 DNA follows: TGTGCCACCAGTGATTCGGGACTCCCGAACACTGAAGCTTTCTTT. Translating gives CATSDSGLPNTEAFF.

The table lists this clonotype with a count of one. The chain joins TRBV19 to TRBJ2-7, with 9 nucleotides matching TRBD2. The V gene end was trimmed by 6 bases and the J gene end by 7 bases; junction bases not matched to a gene: 16. The V gene's germline CDR1 is LNHDA and CDR2 SQIVND (reference sequence). The CDR3 consists of 16 residues. CDR3 protein: CASRPPGTSSYNEQYF. The CDR3 DNA reads as TGTGCCAGTAGACCACCCGGGACTAGCTCCTACAATGAGCAGTACTTC.

This clonotype has only a few counts. The chain is built from TRBV5-5 and TRBJ1-2; 8 bases are a match to TRBD1. The V gene's germline CDR1 is SGHKS and CDR2 YYEKEE (reference sequence). There are 16 residues in the CDR3. The junction had 12 bases not matched to a gene; V was cut back by 3 bases and J by 5 bases. CDR3 DNA sequence: TGTGCCAGCAGCTCCGTGACAGGGGCGGACCCATATGGCTACACCTTC. This encodes CASSSVTGADPYGYTF.

The table lists this clonotype with a few counts. This chain joins TRBV4-1 and TRBJ1-5, with D maybe TRBD1 (5 bases). This CDR3 spans 15 amino acids. V lost 4 bases and J 0 bases, leaving 10 bases between the germline ends. Germline V gives CDR1 MGHRA, CDR2 YSYEKL. The CDR3 here is CASSPRGISNQPQHF. As DNA, the CDR3 is TGCGCCAGCAGCCCTAGGGGAATTAGCAATCAGCCCCAGCATTTT.

With respect to this clonotype: A read error may account for a junction end that differs from germline. The genes are TRBV6-2 or TRBV6-3 and TRBJ1-6, with D perhaps matching TRBD1 (5 bases). The CDR3 length is 15 residues. Germline values: CDR1 MNHEY, CDR2 SVGEGT. The CDR3 DNA follows: TGTGCCGGCAGTTTCCCCGGCCGGACAAATTCACCCCTCCACTTT. Translation: CAGSFPGRTNSPLHF.